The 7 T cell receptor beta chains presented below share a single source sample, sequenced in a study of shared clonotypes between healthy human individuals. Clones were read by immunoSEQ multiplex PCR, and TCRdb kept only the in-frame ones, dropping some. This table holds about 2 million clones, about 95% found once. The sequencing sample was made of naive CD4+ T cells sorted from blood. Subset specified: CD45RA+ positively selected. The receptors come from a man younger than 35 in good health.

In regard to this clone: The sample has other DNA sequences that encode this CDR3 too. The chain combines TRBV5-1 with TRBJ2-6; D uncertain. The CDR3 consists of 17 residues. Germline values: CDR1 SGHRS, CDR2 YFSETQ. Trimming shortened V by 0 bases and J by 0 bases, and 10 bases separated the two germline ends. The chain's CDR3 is CASSLGSGNSGANVLTF. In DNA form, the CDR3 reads TGCGCCAGCAGCTTGGGCTCCGGAAACTCTGGGGCCAACGTCCTGACTTTC.

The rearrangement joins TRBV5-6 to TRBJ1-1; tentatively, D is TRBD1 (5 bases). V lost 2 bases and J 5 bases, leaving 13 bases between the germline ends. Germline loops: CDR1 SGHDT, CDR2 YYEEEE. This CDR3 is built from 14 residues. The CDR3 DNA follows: TGTGCCAGCAGCTTCACAGGTGGAAGTACTGAAGCTTTCTTT. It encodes CASSFTGGSTEAFF.

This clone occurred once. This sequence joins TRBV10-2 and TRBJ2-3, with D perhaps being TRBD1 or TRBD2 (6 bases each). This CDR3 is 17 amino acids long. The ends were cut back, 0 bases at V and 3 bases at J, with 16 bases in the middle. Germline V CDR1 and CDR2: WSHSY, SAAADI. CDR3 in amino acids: CASSESGGRVGTDTQYF. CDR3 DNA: TGCGCCAGCAGTGAGTCTGGGGGGCGCGTTGGGACAGATACGCAGTATTTT.

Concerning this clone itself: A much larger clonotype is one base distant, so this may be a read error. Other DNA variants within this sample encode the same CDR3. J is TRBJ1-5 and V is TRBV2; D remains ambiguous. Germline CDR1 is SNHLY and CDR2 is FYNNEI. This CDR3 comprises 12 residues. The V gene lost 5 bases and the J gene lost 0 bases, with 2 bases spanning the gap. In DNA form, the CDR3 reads TGTGCCAGCAGTTATAGCAATCAGCCCCAGCATTTT. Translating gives CASSYSNQPQHF.

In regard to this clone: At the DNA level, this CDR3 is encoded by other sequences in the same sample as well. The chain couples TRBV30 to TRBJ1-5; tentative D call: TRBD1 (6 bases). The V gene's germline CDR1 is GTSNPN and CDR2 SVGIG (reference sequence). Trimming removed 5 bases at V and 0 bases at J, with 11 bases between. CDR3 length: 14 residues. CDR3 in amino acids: CAWSRDNSNQPQHF. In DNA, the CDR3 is TGTGCCTGGTCCCGGGACAATAGCAATCAGCCCCAGCATTTT.

CDR3 DNA sequence: TGCGCCAGCAGCTTGCCTAGCGGGGCCAGGAGCTCCTACGAGCAGTACTTC. It yields the protein CASSLPSGARSSYEQYF. The J gene is TRBJ2-7, the V gene TRBV5-1; 9 bases agree with TRBD2. The CDR3 has 17 residues. Germline V gene data show CDR1 as SGHRS and CDR2 as YFSETQ. Germline trimming cut 1 base from V and 0 bases from J; bases unmatched to any gene: 8.

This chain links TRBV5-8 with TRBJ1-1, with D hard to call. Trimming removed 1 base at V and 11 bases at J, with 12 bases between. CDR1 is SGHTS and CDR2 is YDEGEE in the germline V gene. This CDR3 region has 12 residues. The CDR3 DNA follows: TGTGCCAGCAGCTTGTCTCAAGGAAACGCTTTCTTT. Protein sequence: CASSLSQGNAFF.